This section outlines one T cell receptor (beta chain) sequence together with its context. Its antigen is undetermined. These data belong to a study of cytomegalovirus exposure and HLA in healthy donors. Study-wide points: Of the V segments, some could not be distinguished, including TRBV6-2 and TRBV6-3, and were excluded. Presence/absence analysis assumed near-uniform sequencing depth across donors.

Healthy bone marrow donors supplied every sample. Both 60 Vbeta primers and 13 Jbeta primers went into the PCR. The protocol was immunoSEQ multiplex PCR, while the TCRdb copy is restricted to in-frame clones and leaves out a portion. This table holds 150,000 or so clones, over 75% found once. The V gene's germline CDR1 is SGHAT and CDR2 FQNNGV. The CDR3 loop spans 16 amino acids. V was pared by 2 bases and J by 2 bases, with 6 bases of the junction left unmatched. Sequencing was done on a sample of PBMCs. The chain recombines TRBV11-2 with TRBJ2-3, with 8 nucleotides matching TRBD2. This clonotype was obtained from a woman in her 30s in good health and CMV-seronegative. CDR3 in DNA: TGTGCCAGCAGCTTAAGGGCGGGGGGCCTCACAGATACGCAGTATTTT. Its protein is CASSLRAGGLTDTQYF.